These T cell receptor beta chains were read from a single sample in a study of blood T cell repertoires in COVID-19. TCRdb keeps only in-frame clones here, not all; method: immunoSEQ multiplex PCR. The table includes under 200,000 clones, roughly 83% detected once. Sample: PBMCs or T cells enriched from blood (not recorded which). The receptors come from a woman aged 55-69 years who had recovered from COVID-19. CDR3s include the opening cysteine and the closing phenylalanine or tryptophan. A D gene is named only where the DNA matches it firmly. Clone sizes are given selectively: once, few, many, or a class where the clone is expanded.

cdr3_nt cdr3_aa clone_size d_call j_call v_call
TGTGCCAGCAGCCTCGACAGACTCAATCAGCCCCAGCATTTT CASSLDRLNQPQHF . . TRBJ1-5 TRBV2
TGTGCCAGCAGCTTAGGACTAGCGGGAATAACCGGGGAGCTGTTTTTT CASSLGLAGITGELFF . TRBD2 TRBJ2-2 TRBV13
TGTGCCTGGAGTGCAGGGTTCGAGAGGGGCTACACCTTC CAWSAGFERGYTF . . TRBJ1-2 TRBV30
TGTGCCAGCAGCTCTTTATCTGCGGGGGCAGGAGCTTTCTTT CASSSLSAGAGAFF few . TRBJ1-1 TRBV5-5
TGTGCCAGCAGCCCTTCAGCGGGAGTGGGAGGGGAGCTGTTTTTT CASSPSAGVGGELFF . TRBD2 TRBJ2-2 TRBV3-1/TRBV3-2
TGTGCCAGCATTCGGACAGGGGTTAATCAGGCCCAGCATTTT CASIRTGVNQAQHF . TRBD1 TRBJ1-5 TRBV28
TGTGCCAGTAGTGGGGGGACAGGCCTCAATTCACCCCTCCACTTT CASSGGTGLNSPLHF . TRBD1 TRBJ1-6 TRBV19
TGTGCCACCAGCAGACAGGGGCCCACTGAAGCTTTCTTT CATSRQGPTEAFF . . TRBJ1-1 TRBV15
TGTGCCAGCAGCTTGGACCGCCAACACTACAATGAGCAGTTCTTC CASSLDRQHYNEQFF . . TRBJ2-1 TRBV5-5
TGTGCCAGCAGTAAGGACAGGACGGCCCTCCACTTT CASSKDRTALHF . TRBD1 TRBJ1-6 TRBV6-5
TGTGCCAGCAGTCTATCGGGACAGGGGGGTAAGCTGTTTTTT CASSLSGQGGKLFF . TRBD1 TRBJ2-2 TRBV6-5
TGTGCCAGTAGCGACAGATTGAACACTGAAGCTTTCTTT CASSDRLNTEAFF few . TRBJ1-1 TRBV19
TGTGCCAGCAGCCCCGGGACAGGGGACGAAAAACTGTTTTTT CASSPGTGDEKLFF . TRBD1 TRBJ1-4 TRBV5-4
TGTGCCAGCAGCCCCCGGACAGGGGTCTCCTCTGGGGCCAACGTCCTGACTTTC CASSPRTGVSSGANVLTF . TRBD1 TRBJ2-6 TRBV9
TGTGCCAGCAGTCCCTCCGGGACTAGCGGGGTAGGCCAAGAGACCCAGTACTTC CASSPSGTSGVGQETQYF . TRBD2 TRBJ2-5 TRBV9
TGTGCCAGCAATCAGGACAGGGACTACGAGCAGTACTTC CASNQDRDYEQYF . TRBD1 TRBJ2-7 TRBV2
TGCGCCAGCAGCCGCACTAGCGGGGGGGAGGGGACCCAGTACTTC CASSRTSGGEGTQYF . TRBD2 TRBJ2-5 TRBV4-1
TGTGCCAGCAGTATAGATCGCAATCAGCCCCAGCATTTT CASSIDRNQPQHF . . TRBJ1-5 TRBV7-3
TGCGCCAGCAGCTTGGAGGTTCCGGGGGGCCGATCCTACAATGAGCAGTTCTTC CASSLEVPGGRSYNEQFF once . TRBJ2-1 TRBV5-1
TGTGCCAGCTCACCGACCAATCAAGACGCGGGGGCTTTCTTT CASSPTNQDAGAFF . . TRBJ1-1 TRBV18
TGTGCCAGTAGCGTACCAGGCAGGGGGTCGGAGACCCAGTACTTC CASSVPGRGSETQYF . TRBD1 TRBJ2-5 TRBV19
TGTGCCAGCAGTGATCAGGGGGGTGGCTACACCTTC CASSDQGGGYTF . TRBD1 TRBJ1-2 TRBV6-1
TGCGCCAGCAGCTTGGGGACAGGTGGGTTTTACGAGCAGTACTTC CASSLGTGGFYEQYF . TRBD1 TRBJ2-7 TRBV5-1
TGCGCCAGCAGCAGCACAGGGGCTAGCACCTACAATGAGCAGTTCTTC CASSSTGASTYNEQFF . TRBD1 TRBJ2-1 TRBV5-1
TGTGCCACTCAAGGGGGAGGGGCCCGTGGCAATCAGCCCCAGCATTTT CATQGGGARGNQPQHF . . TRBJ1-5 TRBV19
TGTGCCAGCAGACCCATCGACAGCCAGAACACTGAAGCTTTCTTT CASRPIDSQNTEAFF . . TRBJ1-1 TRBV28
TGTGCCAGCAGCCAACCGGGAGAAGGGTACGAGCAGTACTTC CASSQPGEGYEQYF . . TRBJ2-7 TRBV3-1/TRBV3-2
TGCAGCGTTGAAAATGTCGGACAGGGGTTTACTTTCTTT CSVENVGQGFTFF once TRBD1 TRBJ1-1 TRBV29-1
TGTGCCAGCAGTTACTCGACAGGGGGTAATGGCTACACCTTC CASSYSTGGNGYTF . TRBD1 TRBJ1-2 TRBV6-5
TGTGCCGGGGACAGGGTTTCCGGGGCCAACGTCCTGACTTTC CAGDRVSGANVLTF once TRBD1 TRBJ2-6 TRBV2
TGCGCCATCACTATCTGTCGGGGGAGGACAGGACTCTCCTACGAGCAGTACTTC CAITICRGRTGLSYEQYF once . TRBJ2-7 TRBV10-1
TGTGCCAGCAGCGGCCAGCGGAGAGATACGCAGTATTTT CASSGQRRDTQYF . . TRBJ2-3 TRBV7-9
TGCGCCAGCAGCTTGGGCACAGGGATAGACGAAAAACTGTTTTTT CASSLGTGIDEKLFF . . TRBJ1-4 TRBV5-1
TGTGCCAGCAGCGCCGGACAGATCTCTGGAAACACCATATATTTT CASSAGQISGNTIYF . . TRBJ1-3 TRBV5-4
TGTGCCAGCAGCTCTTTGTATAGCAATCAGCCCCAGCATTTT CASSSLYSNQPQHF . . TRBJ1-5 TRBV28
TGTGCCTGGAGAGGAGGGACAGCGAGATATTCACCCCTCCACTTT CAWRGGTARYSPLHF . TRBD1 TRBJ1-6 TRBV30
TGTGCCAGCAGTTTATTGGGAGGGGTAGACACCATATATTTT CASSLLGGVDTIYF . . TRBJ1-3 TRBV28
TGTGCCAGCAGCCAAGGCAGGAAAACTGAAGCTTTCTTT CASSQGRKTEAFF . . TRBJ1-1 TRBV3-1/TRBV3-2
TGTGCCAGCAGACAGACAGGGAGCATTCCGGGAGGCTACACCTTC CASRQTGSIPGGYTF . TRBD1 TRBJ1-2 TRBV28
TGTGCCAGCTCACCACTCCCGACAGGTACTTCCTACGAGCAGTACTTC CASSPLPTGTSYEQYF . . TRBJ2-7 TRBV18
TGTGCCTGGAGAGAACAGGGGTTTGCTCGAGCTTTCTTT CAWREQGFARAFF . TRBD1 TRBJ1-1 TRBV30
TGTGCCAGCAGTCAGTTAACTGAAGCTTTCTTT CASSQLTEAFF . . TRBJ1-1 TRBV7-2
TGCGCCAGCAGCTTGGTAGGGGGCGGGGAGACCCAGTACTTC CASSLVGGGETQYF once TRBD1 TRBJ2-5 TRBV5-1
TGTGCCAGCAGCTTAGGATATCGGGGGTTAGATGAAGCTTTCTTT CASSLGYRGLDEAFF . . TRBJ1-1 TRBV11-3
TGTGCCAGCAGTAACGGTCGCGAGCAGTACTTC CASSNGREQYF . . TRBJ2-7 TRBV6-2/TRBV6-3
TGTGCCAGCAGCGTAGGAGTAATACAGACTAATGAAAAACTGTTTTTT CASSVGVIQTNEKLFF . . TRBJ1-4 TRBV9
TGTGCCAGCAGCTTGAGAGGGCGTATGGCCGGGGAGCTGTTTTTT CASSLRGRMAGELFF . . TRBJ2-2 TRBV5-8
TGTGCCACCAGCAGGGGGGAGGGGGCTGGGGCCAACGTCCTGACTTTC CATSRGEGAGANVLTF . . TRBJ2-6 TRBV15
TGTGCCTGGTCCCCTGGTACGGGTACCATTGGGCCCCAGCATTTT CAWSPGTGTIGPQHF . . TRBJ1-5 TRBV30
TGCGCCAGCAGCCCGGCAGGGGGCTTGAACACTGAAGCTTTCTTT CASSPAGGLNTEAFF . TRBD1 TRBJ1-1 TRBV5-1
TGCAGTGCTAGACCGCGACTGGGACTGTTTTTT CSARPRLGLFF . . TRBJ1-4 TRBV20-1
TGTGCCAGCAGCCCAAATAACTATGGCTACACCTTC CASSPNNYGYTF . . TRBJ1-2 TRBV28
TGTGCCAGCCGGACAGGGGAAGAGACCCAGTACTTC CASRTGEETQYF . TRBD1 TRBJ2-5 TRBV2
TGTGCCAGCAGCTTGGAGGCGAGCTCCTACAATGAGCAGTTCTTC CASSLEASSYNEQFF . . TRBJ2-1 TRBV11-3